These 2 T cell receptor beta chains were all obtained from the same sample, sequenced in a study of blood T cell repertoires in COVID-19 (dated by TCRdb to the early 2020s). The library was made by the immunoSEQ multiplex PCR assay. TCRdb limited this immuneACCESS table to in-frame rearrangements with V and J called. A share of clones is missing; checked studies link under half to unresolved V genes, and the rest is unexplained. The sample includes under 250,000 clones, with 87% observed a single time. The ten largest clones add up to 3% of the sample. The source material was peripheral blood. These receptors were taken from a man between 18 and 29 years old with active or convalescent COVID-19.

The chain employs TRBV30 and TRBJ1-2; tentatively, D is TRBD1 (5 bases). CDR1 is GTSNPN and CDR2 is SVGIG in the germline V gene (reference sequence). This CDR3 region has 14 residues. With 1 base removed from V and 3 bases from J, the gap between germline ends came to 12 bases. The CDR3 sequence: CAWSGPDSYYGYTF. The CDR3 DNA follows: TGTGCCTGGAGTGGCCCCGACAGCTACTATGGCTACACCTTC.

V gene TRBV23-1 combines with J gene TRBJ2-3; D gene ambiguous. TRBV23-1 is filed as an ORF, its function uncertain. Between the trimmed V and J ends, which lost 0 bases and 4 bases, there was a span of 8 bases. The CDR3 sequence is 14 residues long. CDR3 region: CASSQSPVPDTQYF. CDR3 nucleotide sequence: TGCGCCAGCAGTCAATCCCCGGTCCCAGATACGCAGTATTTT.